The 25 T cell receptor beta chains reported below all come from one sample, sequenced in a study of beta chain features in type 1 diabetes. Broader study findings: All four CD4+ subsets from Type 1 diabetes patients carried moderately but significantly shorter TCRB CDR3s.

cDNA synthesis used the whole RNA isolate, giving expressed TCRB sequences. Using immunoSEQ multiplex PCR, the repertoire was profiled, and TCRdb retains in-frame clones only, with some absent. Of roughly 340,000 clones listed, 10% to 15% are singletons. These TCRs are of unknown antigen specificity. Source material: naive CD4+ T cells from blood. Every receptor here comes from a woman in her late teens or twenties with type 1 diabetes.

This chain uses TRBV5-1 with TRBJ2-7; D may be TRBD2 (5 bases). From germline, CDR1 is SGHRS and CDR2 YFSETQ. V was cut by 4 bases and J by 4 bases, with 12 bases left in between. This CDR3 has 13 residues. The CDR3 DNA follows: TGCGCCAGCAGCAAGAGACCGGGGTACGAGCAGTACTTC. Translating it yields CASSKRPGYEQYF.

The table lists this clone with a few counts. This sequence joins TRBV5-1 and TRBJ2-7; maybe TRBD2 (6 bases). Germline lookup yields CDR1 SGHRS and CDR2 YFSETQ. V shed 0 bases and J shed 4 bases, with 8 bases lying between them. The CDR3 has 13 amino acids. Here the CDR3 DNA reads TGCGCCAGCAGCTTGGGACTAGTTTACGAGCAGTACTTC. This gives the protein CASSLGLVYEQYF.

A few counts support this clone. V and J are TRBV29-1 and TRBJ1-2; TRBD1 matches at 10 bases. V trimming: 3 bases; J trimming: 8 bases; junction bases outside the gene matches: 15. Germline lookup yields CDR1 SQVTM and CDR2 ANQGSEA. This CDR3 comprises 16 residues. As DNA, the CDR3 is TGCAGCGTTGATGTGGTGACAGGGGGCTTACGTCGGGGCTACACCTTC. Its translation: CSVDVVTGGLRRGYTF.

This rearrangement joins TRBV7-8 to TRBJ2-3; TRBD2 matches at 8 bases. The CDR3 sequence is 18 residues long. J gave up 4 bases and V 1 base, and 13 bases lay outside the gene matches. CDR1 and CDR2 from the germline V gene are SGHVS and FQNEAQ. In nucleotides, the CDR3 is TGTGCCAGCAGCTTAGTGGAGATGGGGACTAGGAGAGCAGATACGCAGTATTTT. Translated, it gives CASSLVEMGTRRADTQYF.

The V call is TRBV2, the J call TRBJ1-5, with unresolved D. The V end lost 3 bases, the J end lost 5 bases, and 11 bases lay between the germline ends. CDR3 size: 14 residues. Per germline, CDR1 SNHLY and CDR2 FYNNEI. CDR3 nucleotide sequence: TGTGCCAGCAGTGACTCGCGAGCGGATCAGCCCCAGCATTTT. This translates into CASSDSRADQPQHF.

The chain joins TRBV13 to TRBJ2-5; D gene uncertain. Trimming took 5 bases from V and 5 from J, leaving 12 bases between them. The CDR3 length is 13 residues. Germline V CDR1 and CDR2: PRHDT, FYEKMQ (reference sequence). The chain's CDR3 is CASSPSRGETQYF. In DNA form, the CDR3 reads TGTGCCAGCAGCCCCAGCAGAGGCGAGACCCAGTACTTC.

The V and J genes are TRBV11-3 and TRBJ2-7; perhaps TRBD2 as D (5 bases). With 1 base removed from V and 2 bases from J, the gap between germline ends came to 15 bases. The CDR3 contains 16 residues. Germline V gives CDR1 SGHNT, CDR2 YENEEA. Here the CDR3 reads CASSLVEGRGAYEQYF. The CDR3 coding sequence is TGTGCCAGCAGCTTAGTCGAGGGTCGAGGAGCCTACGAGCAGTACTTC.

In this sample, this clone turned up a few times. The chain carries TRBV19 and TRBJ1-5; TRBD1 matches 7 bases. Germline V gene lookup returns CDR1 LNHDA and CDR2 SQIVND (reference sequence). V gave up 7 bases and J gave up 6 bases; unmatched junction bases: 15. The CDR3 has 16 residues. The chain's CDR3 is CASMDRPGSGAQPQHF. The CDR3 coding sequence is TGTGCCAGTATGGACAGGCCCGGCTCGGGGGCTCAGCCCCAGCATTTT.

The V call is TRBV5-4, the J call TRBJ1-1; D perhaps matches TRBD1 (6 bases). This CDR3 region has 12 residues. The germline gives CDR1 SGHNT, CDR2 YYREEE (reference sequence). V was clipped by 3 bases and J by 5 bases, with 8 bases between them. CDR3 DNA sequence: TGTGCCAGCAGCTACAGGGATACTGAAGCTTTCTTT. It encodes CASSYRDTEAFF. The variable domain in full, completed from reference TRBV5-4 and TRBJ1-1, reads ETGVTQSPTHLIKTRGQQVTLRCSSQSGHNTVSWYQQALGQGPQFIFQYYREEENGRGNFPPRFSGLQFPNYSSELNVNALELDDSALYLCASSYRDTEAFFGQGTRLTVV.

The chain has TRBV20-1 and TRBJ2-3, with D uncertain. This CDR3 is built from 11 residues. The V and J ends lost 3 bases and 4 bases respectively, with 5 bases between them. The germline gives CDR1 DFQATT, CDR2 SNEGSKA (reference sequence). CDR3 protein: CSARRPDTQYF. CDR3 DNA sequence: TGCAGTGCTAGGCGGCCAGATACGCAGTATTTT.

V and J are TRBV19 and TRBJ1-5; the match to TRBD1 covers 11 bases. CDR1 is LNHDA and CDR2 is SQIVND in the germline V gene (reference sequence). The ends lost 8 bases at V and 7 bases at J; junction bases unmatched: 7. CDR3 length: 14 residues. The CDR3, as DNA: TGTGCCAGTGCGGGGACAGGGGGAAGACAGCCCCAGCATTTT. Translated, it gives CASAGTGGRQPQHF.

This clone was observed a handful of times. CDR3 sequence reads: CATSRRGNTEAFF. CDR3 in DNA: TGTGCCACATCCCGGCGGGGGAACACTGAAGCTTTCTTT. The chain joins TRBV19 to TRBJ1-1; D not resolved. Germline CDR1 LNHDA, CDR2 SQIVND (reference sequence). There are 13 residues in the CDR3. The V gene lost 10 bases and the J gene lost 1 base, with 13 bases spanning the gap.

This clone has only a few counts. The V call is TRBV4-1, the J call TRBJ2-3, with D possibly being TRBD1 (5 bases). V lost 4 bases to trimming and J lost 5 bases, with 22 bases between them. This CDR3 is built from 17 residues. Germline CDR1 and CDR2: MGHRA and YSYEKL. The chain's CDR3 is CASSLVTALVFEDTQYF. CDR3 DNA: TGCGCCAGCAGCCTCGTGACAGCGCTAGTGTTTGAAGATACGCAGTATTTT.

The count of this clone is one. The chain couples TRBV7-2 to TRBJ2-4, with D possibly TRBD2 on 5 matching bases. The CDR3 covers 17 residues. V was cut by 0 bases and J by 6 bases, with 18 bases left in between. The germline V gene has CDR1 SGHTA and CDR2 FQGNSA. CDR3: CASSLAGGGEVPNIQYF. CDR3 bases: TGTGCCAGCAGCTTAGCAGGAGGAGGCGAGGTCCCAAACATTCAGTACTTC.

The V and J genes are TRBV25-1 and TRBJ2-1; the match to TRBD1 covers 8 bases. The CDR3 consists of 13 residues. The V gene end was trimmed by 5 bases and the J gene end by 9 bases; junction bases not matched to a gene: 6. CDR1 and CDR2 (germline): MGHDK, SYGVNS. The CDR3 DNA is TGTGCCAGCAGTAAGACAGGGGTTGGTGAGCAGTTCTTC. Protein product: CASSKTGVGEQFF.

Regarding this clone: This sample also contains other DNA sequences that code for the same CDR3. This chain connects TRBV9 to TRBJ2-7, with TRBD2 identical over 7 bases. This CDR3 comprises 14 residues. V shed 0 bases and J 0 bases; nucleotides not matched to a gene: 0. Germline values: CDR1 SGDLS, CDR2 YYNGEE. The CDR3 DNA is TGTGCCAGCAGCGTAGGCGGGAGCTCCTACGAGCAGTACTTC. As protein: CASSVGGSSYEQYF.

The chain is built from TRBV4-1 and TRBJ2-2, with 10 bases fitting TRBD2. The CDR3 spans 18 residues. Germline trimming cut 1 base from V and 2 bases from J; bases unmatched to any gene: 7. Germline V CDR1 and CDR2: MGHRA, YSYEKL. CDR3 nucleotides: TGCGCCAGCAGCCAAGTCCTAGCGGGAGTGTCTAACACCGGGGAGCTGTTTTTT. Encoded protein: CASSQVLAGVSNTGELFF.

The chain links TRBV2 to TRBJ2-2; 10 bases are a match to TRBD2. This CDR3 has 16 residues. From germline, CDR1 is SNHLY and CDR2 FYNNEI. Trimming cost V 3 bases and J 6 bases; bases outside gene matches: 7. CDR3 in DNA: TGTGCCAGCAGTGACAAGCTAGCGGGAGCGTCCGGGGAGCTGTTTTTT. It encodes CASSDKLAGASGELFF.

This clone was detected only a few times. The chain joins TRBV10-3 to TRBJ2-1; possibly TRBD1 for D (6 bases). Germline loops: CDR1 ENHRY, CDR2 SYGVKD. Trimming stripped 0 bases from V and 7 bases from J, with 13 bases between. The CDR3 is 15 amino acids. The CDR3 sequence is CAISESLGRGNEQFF. The CDR3 bases are TGTGCCATCAGTGAGTCCTTGGGCAGGGGTAATGAGCAGTTCTTC.

The chain employs TRBV9 and TRBJ1-2, with a possible D match to TRBD1 (5 bases). V dropped 0 bases and J dropped 8 bases, with 26 bases sitting between them. This CDR3 is built from 18 residues. Germline CDR1 SGDLS, CDR2 YYNGEE. In DNA form, the CDR3 reads TGTGCCAGCAGCGTAGATCTAGAGGGGCGTACGGCGGCGGGGGGCTACACCTTC. It encodes CASSVDLEGRTAAGGYTF.

The chain joins TRBV27 to TRBJ1-5; D unresolved. The germline gives CDR1 MNHEY, CDR2 SMNVEV (reference sequence). V was trimmed by 7 bases and J by 7 bases, leaving 17 bases between them. CDR3 length: 14 residues. CDR3 amino acids: CASTANSGGQPQHF. CDR3 DNA: TGTGCCAGCACGGCCAACTCAGGCGGGCAGCCCCAGCATTTT.

A few counts support this clone. The chain uses TRBV14 and TRBJ2-4; no clear D gene. In germline, CDR1 is SGHDN, CDR2 FVKESK. The CDR3 spans 15 residues. Trimming shortened V by 1 base and J by 6 bases, and 13 bases separated the two germline ends. CDR3 sequence: CASSQVTGFGNIQYF. CDR3 in DNA: TGTGCCAGCAGCCAAGTTACTGGTTTCGGAAACATTCAGTACTTC.

This sequence joins TRBV2 and TRBJ1-4, with unresolved D. The CDR3 length is 13 residues. In germline, CDR1 is SNHLY, CDR2 FYNNEI. Trimming pared 4 bases from V and 5 bases from J, leaving 8 bases between. CDR3 in amino acids: CASSVGSNEKLFF. In nucleotides, the CDR3 is TGTGCCAGCAGTGTCGGGTCGAATGAAAAACTGTTTTTT.

The chain carries TRBV7-9 and TRBJ2-7; the match to TRBD2 covers 7 bases. Per the germline V gene, CDR1 is SEHNR and CDR2 is FQNEAQ (reference sequence). V lost 5 bases, J lost 6 bases, and 10 bases stayed unmatched. The CDR3 is 14 amino acids. The chain's CDR3 is CASSTRLALREQYF. The CDR3 DNA is TGTGCCAGCAGCACAAGACTAGCTTTACGCGAGCAGTACTTC.

This clone occurred a few times. The rearrangement links TRBV18 to TRBJ1-2; 8 bases are shared with TRBD1. The ends lost 0 bases at V and 4 bases at J; junction bases unmatched: 13. This CDR3 spans 18 amino acids. Germline V lookup: CDR1 KGHSH, CDR2 LQKENI. The CDR3 reads CASSPPSIGQGGVYGYTF. The CDR3 DNA reads as TGTGCCAGCTCACCACCCTCGATCGGACAGGGCGGTGTCTATGGCTACACCTTC.